This TCR beta chain was identified in a study of early T cells in non-severe SARS-CoV-2 infection (dated by TCRdb to about 2021). With regard to the full study: Because TCR sequencing was done on bulk RNA from unsorted whole blood, the alpha and beta chains could not be paired.

What the research found in general, with its limitations: Matching against VDJdb was skewed toward anti-spike CD8 responses, likely underestimated virus-specific expansions, and missed private and CD4 specificities.

There are many counts of this clonotype. Its antigen remains undetermined. Base qualities are missing; no much larger clone stands one base away. The CDR3, from cysteine to phenylalanine, totals 15 residues. The kept DNA is CDR3 alone, 45 bases in frame from the first base. Based on the germline V gene (reference sequence), the CDR1 and CDR2 sequences are GTSNPN and SVGIG. The junction shows trimming of 3 bases on V and 5 bases on J, and the gene matches do not reach 7 bases of it. This was a case-control study nested in a cohort of healthcare workers in London, UK, who had nasopharyngeal swab PCR tests and blood samples taken every week. Between 23 and 31 March 2020, the week of the UK lockdown, healthcare workers were enrolled and then followed up weekly for as long as 16 weeks. Library preparation employed 5' RACE. TCRdb lists the instrument as NextSeq 500. In the TCR library protocol, unique molecular identifiers were attached to individual cDNA molecules to correct for PCR bias and sequencing error. Sequencing covered both TCR alpha and beta chains, and within each sample the abundances of alpha and beta sequences were tightly co-correlated. As for how the authors treated the data: Decombinator V4 was used to annotate TCR sequences for V gene, J gene and CDR3. TCRs were defined as expanded if a significant change between any two time points was detected under a Poisson model with p below 0.0001. TCR abundances were normalised to the total number of TCRs sequenced in each sample and reported as counts per million. MAIT TCRs were defined by TRAV1-2 paired with TRAJ12, TRAJ20 or TRAJ33, and iNKT TCRs by TRAV10 paired with TRAJ18. VDJdb, accessed 1 November 2021, was searched for CMV, EBV and SARS-CoV-2 annotated TCRs, excluding TCRs annotated for multiple antigens. TCRdb reworked the public reads: Q25 trimming with fastp, MiXCR clone assembly, productive beta chains retained. Duplicate CDR3 protein sequences are folded into a single record with the most common DNA and genes. TCRdb's processing, not the study's, gives the V and J calls here. The sample includes 25,000 to 30,000 distinct CDR3 sequences, with around 4.4% observed a single time. In total, the top ten clones hold 4% to 5.5% of the sample.

Specimen: whole blood. The TCR comes from an adult who was a healthcare worker with PCR-confirmed SARS-CoV-2 infection or an uninfected control (not recorded which). This chain is built from TRBV30 and TRBJ1-4, and 9 junctional nucleotides match TRBD1. The bases read TGTGCCTGGAGAACTCCCGGGACAGGGAATGAAAAACTGTTTTTT. It codes for CAWRTPGTGNEKLFF.